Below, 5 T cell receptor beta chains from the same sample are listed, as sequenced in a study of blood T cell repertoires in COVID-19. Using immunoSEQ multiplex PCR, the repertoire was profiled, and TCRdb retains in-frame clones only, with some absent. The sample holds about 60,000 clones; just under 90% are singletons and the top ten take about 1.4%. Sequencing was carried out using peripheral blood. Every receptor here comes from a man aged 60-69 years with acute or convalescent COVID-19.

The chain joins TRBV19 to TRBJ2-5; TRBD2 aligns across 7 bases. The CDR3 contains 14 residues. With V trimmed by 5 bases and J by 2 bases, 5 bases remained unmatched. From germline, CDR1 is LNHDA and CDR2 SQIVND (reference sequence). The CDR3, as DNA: TGTGCCAGTAGTGACACTAGCGATCAAGAGACCCAGTACTTC. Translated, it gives CASSDTSDQETQYF.

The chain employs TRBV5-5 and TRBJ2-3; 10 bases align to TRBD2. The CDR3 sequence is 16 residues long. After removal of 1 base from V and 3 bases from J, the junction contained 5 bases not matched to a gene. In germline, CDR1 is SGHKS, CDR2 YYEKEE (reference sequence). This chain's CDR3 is CASSLRLAGETDTQYF. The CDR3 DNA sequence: TGTGCCAGCAGCTTGAGGCTAGCGGGAGAGACAGATACGCAGTATTTT.

The CDR3 loop is CASSQDLAGGYNEQFF. The CDR3, as DNA: TGCGCCAGCAGCCAAGATCTAGCGGGAGGGTACAATGAGCAGTTCTTC. The rearrangement links TRBV4-3 to TRBJ2-1; TRBD2 matches at 12 bases. Germline trimming cut 0 bases from V and 4 bases from J; bases unmatched to any gene: 1. From germline, CDR1 is LGHNA and CDR2 YSLEER. This CDR3 comprises 16 residues.

CDR3 DNA: TGTGCCAGCAGCTCCGGGGGGGGGATTGCGAACACTGAAGCTTTCTTT. Translating it yields CASSSGGGIANTEAFF. V gene TRBV7-6 combines with J gene TRBJ1-1; a weak D match, TRBD1 (5 bases). This CDR3 has 16 amino acids. V lost 4 bases, J lost 1 base, and 16 bases lay in between. Germline values: CDR1 SGHVS, CDR2 FNYEAQ.

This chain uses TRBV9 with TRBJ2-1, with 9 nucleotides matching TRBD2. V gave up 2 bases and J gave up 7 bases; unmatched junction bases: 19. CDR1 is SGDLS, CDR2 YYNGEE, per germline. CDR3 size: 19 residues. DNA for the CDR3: TGTGCCAGCAGCGTCGGACTGATTTCGGCGGGAGGGTTAGGGAATGAGCAGTTCTTC. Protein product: CASSVGLISAGGLGNEQFF.